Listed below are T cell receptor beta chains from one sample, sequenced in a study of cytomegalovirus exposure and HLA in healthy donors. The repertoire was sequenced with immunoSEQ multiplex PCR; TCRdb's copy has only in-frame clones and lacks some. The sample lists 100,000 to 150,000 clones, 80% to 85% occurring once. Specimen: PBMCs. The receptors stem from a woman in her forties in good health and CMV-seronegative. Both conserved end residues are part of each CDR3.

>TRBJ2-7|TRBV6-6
CASSYEGTGGYEQYF
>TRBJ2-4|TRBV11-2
CASSIGELAKNIQYF
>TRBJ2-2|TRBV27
CASSSRVGSGELFF
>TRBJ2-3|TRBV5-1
CASSVTSTDTQYF
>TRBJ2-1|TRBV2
CASSDVTGSGEQFF
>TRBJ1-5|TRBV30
CAWSKQGDQPQHF
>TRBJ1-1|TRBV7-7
CASSIDRGRRTEAFF
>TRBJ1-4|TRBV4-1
CASSQAFGGWEKLFF
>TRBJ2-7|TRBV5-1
CASSPGRGGYEQYF
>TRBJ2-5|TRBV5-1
CASSWQGSVLETQYF
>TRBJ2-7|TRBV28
CASSEGYEQYF
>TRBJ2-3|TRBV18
CASSPRASGPDTQYF
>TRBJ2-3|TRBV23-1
CASSPCGGDSTDTQYF
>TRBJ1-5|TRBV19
CASSRGTGNSNQPQHF
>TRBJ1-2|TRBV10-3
CAISDGRETYGYTF
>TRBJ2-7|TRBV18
CASSLGQGLNEQYF
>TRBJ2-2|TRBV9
CASRQTGGTGELFF
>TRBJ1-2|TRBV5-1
CASSLVGGDYGYTF
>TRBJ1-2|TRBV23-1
CASSQSLRQDRANYGYTF
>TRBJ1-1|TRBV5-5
CASSWGGYRVNTEAFF
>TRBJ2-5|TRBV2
CASSVRRSQETQYF
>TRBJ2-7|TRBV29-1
CNQNGNSYEQYF
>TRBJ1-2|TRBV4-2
CASSQGPPSDRFTTNYGYTF
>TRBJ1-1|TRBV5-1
CASSFRSGIGGEAFF
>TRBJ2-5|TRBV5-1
CASSFERGTETQYF
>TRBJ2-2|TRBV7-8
CASSLIRPTGQGASVELFF
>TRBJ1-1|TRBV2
CATYKNRGMNTEAFF
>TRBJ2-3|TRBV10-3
CAISESKGTRDRDTQYF
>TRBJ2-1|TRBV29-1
CSFADNEQFF
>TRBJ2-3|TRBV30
CAWSGGQTFTDTQYF
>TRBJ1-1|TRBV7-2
CASSLAPRGGTEAFF
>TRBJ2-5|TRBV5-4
CASSLWGGRETQYF
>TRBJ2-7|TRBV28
CASSSGDKLYYEQYF
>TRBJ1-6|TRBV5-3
CARSLVGGLSNSPLHF
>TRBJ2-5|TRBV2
CASSEARETQYF
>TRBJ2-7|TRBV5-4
CASSPYEFAYEQYF
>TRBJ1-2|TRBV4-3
CASSQELWGQGTYGYTF
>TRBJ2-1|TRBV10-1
CASSEKGLAGRNEQFF
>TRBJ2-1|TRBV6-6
CASSQNSGPEVDEQFF
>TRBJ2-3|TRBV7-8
CASSLQGLGDTQYF
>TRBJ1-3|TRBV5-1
CASSLSGGPGNTIYF
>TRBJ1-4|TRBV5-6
CASSSRTGSEKLFF
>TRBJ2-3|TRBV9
CASSVAARGSTDTQYF
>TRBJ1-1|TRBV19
CASRAGGARTEAFF
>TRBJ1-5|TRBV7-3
CASNADRGLGKPQHF
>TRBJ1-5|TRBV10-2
CASSGTSDQPQHF
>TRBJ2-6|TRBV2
CASSDAGAGALTF
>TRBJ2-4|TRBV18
CASSPEIAKNIQYF
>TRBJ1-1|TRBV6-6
CASSYGQMNTEAFF
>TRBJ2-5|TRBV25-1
CASSEQQGRGETQYF
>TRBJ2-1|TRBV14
CASSRTSGSSYNEQFF
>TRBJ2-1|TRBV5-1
CASSIRLAGINEQFF
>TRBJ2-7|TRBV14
CASSRPYTSYEQYF
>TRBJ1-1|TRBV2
CASSDQILNTEAFF
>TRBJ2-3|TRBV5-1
CASSLPGTSGGGTDTQYF
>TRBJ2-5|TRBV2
CASSDQAWETQYF
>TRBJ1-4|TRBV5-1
CASRTGTGTTNEKLFF
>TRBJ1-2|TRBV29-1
CSVATGGAFNGYTF
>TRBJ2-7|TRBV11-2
CASSSLVKRESHEQYF